Below are 29 T cell receptor beta chains sequenced from a single sample in a study of T cell responses to AZD1222 COVID-19 vaccine. Measured with immunoSEQ multiplex PCR; TCRdb has only the in-frame clones, and not every one. The repertoire holds approximately 100,000 clones, 90% seen once, with over 4.5% in the top ten. The sequencing used peripheral blood, collected on day 0 of AZD1222 vaccination. The receptors originated from an adult in good health.

V usage is TRBV18 and J usage is TRBJ2-3, with a tentative D call TRBD1 (6 bases). In germline, CDR1 is KGHSH, CDR2 LQKENI. The CDR3 is 14 residues long. V lost 6 bases and J lost 1, with 11 bases in between. CDR3 DNA: TGTGCCAGCTCCCCGACAGGTCGCACAGATACGCAGTATTTT. Amino acid sequence: CASSPTGRTDTQYF.

The gene calls are TRBV19 and TRBJ2-6; TRBD2 aligns across 10 bases. The germline V gene has CDR1 LNHDA and CDR2 SQIVND (reference sequence). V lost 3 bases and J lost 0; bases outside the gene matches: 2. The CDR3 contains 17 residues. The CDR3 spells CASSISSGSSGANVLTF. In nucleotides, the CDR3 is TGTGCCAGTAGTATCTCTAGCGGGAGCTCTGGGGCCAACGTCCTGACTTTC.

V usage is TRBV6-5 and J usage is TRBJ2-7; 13 nucleotides agree with TRBD2. V gave up 5 bases and J gave up 4 bases; unmatched junction bases: 5. The CDR3 runs 15 residues. Germline lookup yields CDR1 MNHEY and CDR2 SVGAGI. The CDR3 DNA sequence: TGTGCCAGCAGTCCGGGACTAGCGGGGACTTACGAGCAGTACTTC. It is translated as CASSPGLAGTYEQYF.

This clone was found a few times. The chain employs TRBV30 and TRBJ2-2; D gene ambiguous. There are 11 residues in the CDR3. Germline CDR1 and CDR2: GTSNPN and SVGIG (reference sequence). Trimming removed 3 bases from V and 1 base from J, with 0 bases in between. CDR3 nucleotide sequence: TGTGCCTGGAGGAACACCGGGGAGCTGTTTTTT. It specifies CAWRNTGELFF. The full variable domain, completed using reference TRBV30 and TRBJ2-2, is SQTIHQWPATLVQPVGSPLSLECTVEGTSNPNLYWYRQAAGRGLQLLFYSVGIGQISSEVPQNLSASRPQDRQFILSSKKLLLSDSGFYLCAWRNTGELFFGEGSRLTVL.

The rearrangement uses TRBV28 and TRBJ2-7, with D tentatively TRBD2 (5 bases). Germline CDR1 is MDHEN and CDR2 is SYDVKM. V gave up 10 bases and J gave up 0 bases, with 13 bases separating them. This CDR3 comprises 13 residues. CDR3 bases: TGTGCCACCGAAAAGGACTTCTCCTACGAGCAGTACTTC. It is translated as CATEKDFSYEQYF.

CDR3 DNA: TGTGCCAGCAGCTTGGAGGGTACATTAAACTATGGCTACACCTTC. It specifies CASSLEGTLNYGYTF. The gene calls are TRBV7-2 and TRBJ1-2, with D unclear. V dropped 3 bases and J dropped 2 bases, with 13 bases sitting between them. The germline V gene encodes CDR1 SGHTA and CDR2 FQGNSA. There are 15 residues in the CDR3.

This chain joins TRBV9 and TRBJ2-1; a possible D gene is TRBD2 (6 bases). Germline CDR1 SGDLS, CDR2 YYNGEE. CDR3 length: 16 amino acids. The V end lost 6 bases, the J end lost 0 bases, and 16 bases lay between the germline ends. CDR3 loop: CASTLRESSSYNEQFF. CDR3 bases: TGTGCCAGCACCCTCCGGGAGTCAAGCTCCTACAATGAGCAGTTCTTC. Drawing the rest from reference TRBV9 and TRBJ2-1, the complete variable domain is DSGVTQTPKHLITATGQRVTLRCSPRSGDLSVYWYQQSLDQGLQFLIQYYNGEERAKGNILERFSAQQFPDLHSELNLSSLELGDSALYFCASTLRESSSYNEQFFGPGTRLTVL.

The V and J genes are TRBV7-9 and TRBJ2-5, with D hard to call. Trimming left V 3 bases short and J 1 base short, with 12 bases between. The CDR3 has 15 amino acids. Germline V lookup: CDR1 SEHNR, CDR2 FQNEAQ (reference sequence). The CDR3, as DNA: TGTGCCAGCAGCTTGTCGATGAGATCCCAAGAGACCCAGTACTTC. Residues: CASSLSMRSQETQYF.

This sequence joins TRBV28 and TRBJ1-6, with 10 positions matching TRBD1. CDR3 length: 14 amino acids. Germline V gene lookup returns CDR1 MDHEN and CDR2 SYDVKM. V gave up 6 bases and J gave up 9 bases; unmatched junction bases: 5. The CDR3 loop reads CASSLGDRGSPLHF. The CDR3 nucleotides read TGTGCCAGCAGCCTGGGGGACAGGGGTTCACCCCTCCACTTT. Using reference TRBV28 and TRBJ1-6 for the parts outside the CDR3, the full variable domain is DVKVTQSSRYLVKRTGEKVFLECVQDMDHENMFWYRQDPGLGLRLIYFSYDVKMKEKGDIPEGYSVSREKKERFSLILESASTNQTSMYLCASSLGDRGSPLHFGNGTRLTVT.

V is TRBV24-1 and J is TRBJ2-3, with 8 bases fitting TRBD2. This CDR3 is built from 17 residues. J lost 4 bases, V lost 3 bases, and 11 bases had no gene match. Germline assignment: CDR1 KGHDR and CDR2 SFDVKD. The CDR3 sequence: CATSDPPGAGAADTQYF. Here the CDR3 DNA reads TGTGCCACCAGTGATCCCCCGGGAGCGGGAGCAGCAGATACGCAGTATTTT.

This chain joins TRBV7-9 and TRBJ2-2; no firm D call. The CDR3 totals 14 residues. Germline lookup yields CDR1 SEHNR and CDR2 FQNEAQ (reference sequence). Trimming took off 1 base at V and 1 base at J, with 4 bases between the two ends. The chain's CDR3 is CASSLVQNTGELFF. Here the CDR3 DNA reads TGTGCCAGCAGCTTAGTACAGAACACCGGGGAGCTGTTTTTT.

The CDR3 DNA reads as TGTGCCACCAGCCCCCCCGGGACCCCGAACACTGAAGCTTTCTTT. It encodes CATSPPGTPNTEAFF. The V and J genes are TRBV15 and TRBJ1-1; TRBD1 is a possible D gene (5 bases). The CDR3 is 15 residues long. V was pared by 5 bases and J by 1 base, with 14 bases between. CDR1 is LNHNV, CDR2 YYDKDF, per germline (reference sequence).

Points on this clone: The limits of the CDR3 on the DNA are not certain, so only TCRdb's listed CDR3 is given. The J gene is TRBJ1-4, the V gene TRBV6-5. CDR1 is MNHEY, CDR2 SVGAGI, per germline. A total of 15 residues make up the CDR3, ends included. The CDR3 loop is CASSSSAGQNEKLFF.

V is TRBV25-1 and J is TRBJ1-1, with a tentative D call TRBD1 (5 bases). The CDR3 totals 12 residues. Trimming took off 6 bases at V and 7 bases at J, with 12 bases between the two ends. The germline gives CDR1 MGHDK, CDR2 SYGVNS. CDR3 bases: TGTGCCAGCAGCTACGGGCAGGGTGAAGCTTTCTTT. Its translation is CASSYGQGEAFF.

This clone was counted between two and nine times. The chain has TRBV7-9 and TRBJ2-7; 11 nucleotides line up with TRBD2. The V and J ends lost 5 bases and 4 bases, in that order; junction bases with no gene match: 7. Germline CDR1 reads SEHNR; CDR2 reads FQNEAQ (reference sequence). This CDR3 is 15 amino acids long. CDR3 in amino acids: CASSETSGRTYEQYF. The DNA for the CDR3 is TGTGCCAGCAGCGAAACTAGCGGGAGAACGTACGAGCAGTACTTC. Based on the CDR3 plus reference TRBV7-9 and TRBJ2-7, the full variable domain is DTGVSQNPRHKITKRGQNVTFRCDPISEHNRLYWYRQTLGQGPEFLTYFQNEAQLEKSRLLSDRFSAERPKGSFSTLEIQRTEQGDSAMYLCASSETSGRTYEQYFGPGTRLTVT.

This rearrangement joins TRBV6-5 to TRBJ2-7; D is ambiguous. Trimming shortened V by 7 bases and J by 3 bases, and 7 bases separated the two germline ends. The CDR3 sequence is 11 residues long. Per germline, CDR1 MNHEY and CDR2 SVGAGI. CDR3 in DNA: TGTGCCAGCACGTTTCTCTACGAGCAGTACTTC. It codes for CASTFLYEQYF.

The chain carries TRBV30 and TRBJ1-2; unclear D gene. CDR1 GTSNPN and CDR2 SVGIG come from the germline V gene (reference sequence). There are 11 residues in the CDR3. The ends were cut back, 0 bases at V and 4 bases at J, with 3 bases in the middle. This CDR3 reads CAWSVVYGYTF. The CDR3, as DNA: TGTGCCTGGAGTGTAGTCTATGGCTACACCTTC.

CDR3 DNA: TGCGCCAGCAGCTTCTCAGGGGGGACGGATTCACCCCTCCACTTT. As protein: CASSFSGGTDSPLHF. The chain recombines TRBV5-1 with TRBJ1-6; 7 bases are a match to TRBD1. Unmatched junction bases numbered 7, after V lost 2 bases and J lost 8 bases. CDR1 and CDR2 (germline): SGHRS, YFSETQ. The CDR3 extends over 15 amino acids.

This chain joins TRBV6-5 and TRBJ2-7; D unresolved. The CDR3 consists of 15 residues. Germline CDR1 reads MNHEY; CDR2 reads SVGAGI. V was shortened by 7 bases and J by 1 base, with 17 bases between the two germline ends. Written as DNA, the CDR3 is TGTGCCAGCAACAACCGGAGAACGAGATCCTACGAGCAGTACTTC. Protein sequence: CASNNRRTRSYEQYF.

This clone has just a few counts. The genes are TRBV19 and TRBJ1-4; D possibly corresponds to TRBD1 (6 bases). The V and J ends lost 5 bases and 7 bases respectively, with 17 bases between them. Germline V gene sequence: CDR1 LNHDA, CDR2 SQIVND (reference sequence). The CDR3 totals 15 residues. CDR3 in DNA: TGTGCCAGTAGTTCCGGACAGATGGGGATTGAAAAACTGTTTTTT. Encoded protein: CASSSGQMGIEKLFF.

This sequence joins TRBV29-1 and TRBJ2-1, with TRBD2 matching over 9 bases. Germline V lookup: CDR1 SQVTM, CDR2 ANQGSEA. This CDR3 is built from 12 residues. CDR3 sequence: CRAGGPSDEQFF. As DNA, the CDR3 is TGCAGGGCGGGAGGGCCTAGCGATGAGCAGTTCTTC.

CDR3 sequence: CASNPRDGAYEQYF. CDR3 nucleotides: TGTGCCAGCAATCCACGGGACGGAGCCTACGAGCAGTACTTC. V usage is TRBV28 and J usage is TRBJ2-7; D may correspond to TRBD1 or TRBD2 (5 bases each). The ends were cut back, 7 bases at V and 2 bases at J, with 15 bases in the middle. The germline CDR1 and CDR2 sequences are MDHEN and SYDVKM. This CDR3 is built from 14 residues.

The chain employs TRBV5-5 and TRBJ1-5; possible D gene TRBD1, 6 bases. This CDR3 is built from 15 residues. The V and J ends lost 4 bases and 1 base respectively, with 12 bases between them. Germline lookup yields CDR1 SGHKS and CDR2 YYEKEE (reference sequence). The DNA of the CDR3 is TGTGCCAGCAGCCCCGGGAGGGGGAGCAATCAGCCCCAGCATTTT. It translates to CASSPGRGSNQPQHF.

The chain has TRBV7-3 and TRBJ1-2, with TRBD1 as a possible D gene (6 bases). Trimming took off 1 base at V and 4 bases at J, with 19 bases between the two ends. This CDR3 is 17 amino acids long. The germline V gene has CDR1 SGHTA and CDR2 FQGTGA. CDR3 amino acids: CASSLSGTPKTGYGYTF. CDR3 nucleotide sequence: TGTGCCAGCAGCTTAAGTGGGACACCTAAGACAGGCTATGGCTACACCTTC.

This chain joins TRBV25-1 and TRBJ1-6; 7 bases fit TRBD1. Trimming took 6 bases from V and 9 from J; bases not matched to a gene: 8. Germline V gene sequence: CDR1 MGHDK, CDR2 SYGVNS. This CDR3 is 14 amino acids long. This chain's CDR3 is CASRETGSGSPLHF. CDR3 sequence (DNA): TGTGCCAGCAGGGAGACAGGGAGTGGTTCACCCCTCCACTTT.

The DNA for the CDR3 is TGTGCCACCGCCCCGTCGACAGGGGGCTTCCAAGAGACCCAGTACTTC. Translated, it gives CATAPSTGGFQETQYF. The chain carries TRBV19 and TRBJ2-5; 10 nucleotides line up with TRBD1. The V segment lost 10 bases and the J segment 1 base; nucleotides outside the gene matches: 12. This CDR3 spans 16 amino acids. The germline CDR1 and CDR2 sequences are LNHDA and SQIVND (reference sequence). The complete variable domain, with remaining parts taken from reference TRBV19 and TRBJ2-5, reads DGGITQSPKYLFRKEGQNVTLSCEQNLNHDAMYWYRQDPGQGLRLIYYSQIVNDFQKGDIAEGYSVSREKKESFPLTVTSAQKNPTAFYLCATAPSTGGFQETQYFGPGTRLLVL.

The chain uses TRBV6-2 or TRBV6-3 and TRBJ2-3, with no clear D. Per germline, CDR1 MNHEY and CDR2 SVGEGT. Trimming took 0 bases from V and 3 from J, leaving 10 bases between them. CDR3 length equals 15 residues. The CDR3 reads CASSYSAGETDTQYF. The CDR3 DNA reads as TGTGCCAGCAGTTACTCGGCAGGAGAGACAGATACGCAGTATTTT.

The chain has TRBV27 and TRBJ1-5; tentatively, D is TRBD1 (5 bases). This CDR3 is built from 15 residues. V was cut by 3 bases and J by 2 bases, with 11 bases left in between. Germline V lookup: CDR1 MNHEY, CDR2 SMNVEV (reference sequence). CDR3 in DNA: TGTGCCAGCAGTTTGTCCAGGGCTGGCAATCAGCCCCAGCATTTT. Protein: CASSLSRAGNQPQHF.

The chain joins TRBV7-2 to TRBJ1-5; no definite D call. The CDR3 is 15 amino acids. Trimming pared 3 bases from V and 2 bases from J, leaving 11 bases between. CDR1 and CDR2 (germline): SGHTA, FQGNSA. The CDR3 here is CASSFVAGGNQPQHF. The DNA for the CDR3 is TGTGCCAGCAGCTTCGTGGCCGGGGGCAATCAGCCCCAGCATTTT.